What follows are 29 T cell receptor beta chains derived from one specimen sequenced in a study of OX40 agonist ivuxolimab in advanced cancers. The receptor library was made with the immunoSEQ multiplex PCR assay. In TCRdb, the immuneACCESS table is reduced to in-frame sequences with V and J assigned. These tables do not hold every clone; where another copy was compared, an unresolved V gene accounts for under half, and the others remain unexplained. Present in this sample are roughly 29,000 clones, approximately 91% of which were seen just once. Approximately 9% of the sample is held by the ten biggest clonotypes. The sample was CD4+ or CD8+ T cells sorted from blood, taken in a trial of the OX40 agonist ivuxolimab. The receptors derive from an adult with an advanced solid tumor such as melanoma, head and neck, liver or kidney cancer.

This chain uses TRBV19 with TRBJ2-7, with a weak D call TRBD2 (6 bases). This CDR3 is built from 14 residues. The V end was cut by 4 bases, the J end by 3 bases, with 13 bases between. Germline CDR1 is LNHDA and CDR2 is SQIVND (reference sequence). CDR3 protein: CASSSTAGSYEQYF. The CDR3 coding sequence is TGTGCCAGTAGTAGCACCGCGGGGAGCTACGAGCAGTACTTC.

The chain uses TRBV9 and TRBJ2-3, with 7 bases identical to TRBD1. The trim removed 6 bases at V and 7 bases at J, leaving 8 bases unmatched. The CDR3 is 13 amino acids. Germline values: CDR1 SGDLS, CDR2 YYNGEE. The CDR3 spells CASKAGGANTQYF. CDR3 DNA sequence: TGTGCCAGCAAGGCAGGGGGAGCGAATACGCAGTATTTT.

The CDR3 sequence: CASSSTGMTGNTIYF. The CDR3 DNA reads as TGCGCCAGCAGCTCCACAGGGATGACTGGAAACACCATATATTTT. The genes are TRBV5-1 and TRBJ1-3; possible D gene TRBD1, 6 bases. V lost 3 bases to trimming and J lost 2 bases, with 12 bases between them. CDR3 length equals 15 residues. Germline CDR1 SGHRS, CDR2 YFSETQ.

Regarding this clone: The junction departs from the called germline gene at one end, perhaps through a read error. The rearrangement links TRBV5-8 to TRBJ2-3; D assignment may be TRBD1 or TRBD2 (7 bases each). There are 16 residues in the CDR3. The germline V gene has CDR1 SGHTS and CDR2 YDEGEE. The CDR3 here is CASSLGGGQRTDTQYF. CDR3 bases: TGTGCCAGCAGTTTGGGAGGGGGACAGCGCACAGATACGCAGTATTTT.

The chain is built from TRBV19 and TRBJ2-7, with D perhaps TRBD2 (6 bases). This CDR3 is 14 amino acids long. V lost 4 bases and J 0 bases, leaving 10 bases between the germline ends. CDR1 and CDR2 (germline): LNHDA, SQIVND (reference sequence). Here the CDR3 DNA reads TGTGCCAGTAGTAGGGCCGGGAGCTCCTACGAGCAGTACTTC. It is translated as CASSRAGSSYEQYF.

This clone was seen more than once but under ten times. The chain is built from TRBV27 and TRBJ2-5; D might be TRBD1 (5 bases). Per germline, CDR1 MNHEY and CDR2 SMNVEV (reference sequence). This CDR3 contains 15 residues. Trimming cost V 1 base and J 2 bases, with 11 bases left between them. CDR3 in DNA: TGTGCCAGCAGTTTATTGGGGCAGGAACAAGAGACCCAGTACTTC. Residues: CASSLLGQEQETQYF.

V gene TRBV6-5 combines with J gene TRBJ2-7; D gene ambiguous. Germline V gene lookup returns CDR1 MNHEY and CDR2 SVGAGI. The V end lost 2 bases, the J end lost 5 bases, and 7 bases lay between the germline ends. This CDR3 is built from 12 residues. The CDR3 DNA reads TGTGCCAGCAGTTACAAAGAGGACGAGCAGTACTTC. This translates into CASSYKEDEQYF.

As DNA, the CDR3 is TGCGCCAGCAGCCAAGTTACCGGGGGCGATGAGCAGTTCTTC. Translated: CASSQVTGGDEQFF. The V gene is TRBV4-1, the J gene TRBJ2-1; D might be TRBD1 or TRBD2, each matching 6 bases. Germline CDR1 is MGHRA and CDR2 is YSYEKL. The V end lost 1 base, the J end lost 8 bases, and 12 bases lay between the germline ends. This CDR3 has 14 amino acids.

The chain uses TRBV13 and TRBJ2-1; D may match TRBD1 or TRBD2 (5 bases each). In germline, CDR1 is PRHDT, CDR2 FYEKMQ (reference sequence). The length of the CDR3 is 13 residues. Trimming took off 5 bases at V and 7 bases at J, with 12 bases between the two ends. CDR3: CASSPGTENEQFF. The CDR3 DNA is TGTGCCAGCAGCCCCGGGACGGAAAATGAGCAGTTCTTC.

The chain has TRBV9 and TRBJ1-1; TRBD1 matches 9 bases. This CDR3 comprises 15 residues. CDR1 is SGDLS, CDR2 YYNGEE, per germline. The ends lost 0 bases at V and 6 bases at J; junction bases unmatched: 6. The CDR3 reads CASSVAATGGSEAFF. The CDR3, as DNA: TGTGCCAGCAGCGTAGCTGCGACAGGGGGTTCTGAAGCTTTCTTT.

The gene calls are TRBV7-9 and TRBJ1-4; D not resolved. V shed 2 bases and J shed 1 base, with 11 bases lying between them. Germline V gives CDR1 SEHNR, CDR2 FQNEAQ (reference sequence). This CDR3 has 16 residues. This chain's CDR3 is CASSLLVTETNEKLFF. The CDR3 region has the DNA TGTGCCAGCAGCTTATTGGTAACAGAAACTAATGAAAAACTGTTTTTT.

The J gene is TRBJ1-5, the V gene TRBV5-6, with 9 bases that match TRBD1. This CDR3 region has 15 residues. V lost 2 bases, J lost 5 bases, and 5 bases stayed unmatched. Germline V CDR1 and CDR2: SGHDT, YYEEEE. The chain's CDR3 is CASSFLDRGDQPQHF. The DNA for the CDR3 is TGTGCCAGCAGCTTTTTGGACAGGGGAGATCAGCCCCAGCATTTT.

The V and J genes are TRBV5-1 and TRBJ1-3, with D uncertain. V lost 4 bases, J lost 0 bases, and 20 bases lay in between. Germline CDR1 SGHRS, CDR2 YFSETQ. The CDR3 has 18 amino acids. The CDR3 reads CASSTSGPFPYSGNTIYF. DNA of the CDR3: TGCGCCAGCAGCACCTCCGGGCCGTTCCCCTACTCTGGAAACACCATATATTTT.

This chain links TRBV27 with TRBJ2-7; D call uncertain. Trimming stripped 3 bases from V and 0 bases from J, with 6 bases between. CDR3 length: 13 residues. Germline V CDR1 and CDR2: MNHEY, SMNVEV (reference sequence). The CDR3 spells CASSFSSSYEQYF. CDR3 DNA sequence: TGTGCCAGCAGTTTTAGCAGCTCCTACGAGCAGTACTTC.

In DNA form, the CDR3 reads TGTGCCAGCAGCCCCCTGGGACAGACCTACACTGAAGCTTTCTTT. It encodes CASSPLGQTYTEAFF. The J gene is TRBJ1-1, the V gene TRBV14, with 7 bases identical to TRBD1. The V gene's germline CDR1 is SGHDN and CDR2 FVKESK. The CDR3 is 15 amino acids. Trimming removed 4 bases from V and 3 bases from J; junction bases left unmatched: 8.

CDR3 amino acids: CASSIDRPSGANVLTF. The DNA for the CDR3 is TGTGCCAGTAGTATAGATCGGCCGTCTGGGGCCAACGTCCTGACTTTC. The chain has TRBV19 and TRBJ2-6; D unclear. CDR3 length equals 16 residues. Germline CDR1 is LNHDA and CDR2 is SQIVND (reference sequence). Trimming pared 0 bases from V and 1 base from J, leaving 7 bases between.

This clone was observed once. V gene TRBV6-1 combines with J gene TRBJ1-5, with D uncertain. Trimming removed 5 bases from V and 7 bases from J, with 15 bases in between. This CDR3 spans 14 amino acids. Germline CDR1 and CDR2: MNHNS and SASEGT. DNA of the CDR3: TGTGCCAGCAGTCCACGAGTGGAAGGGCAGCCCCAGCATTTT. This encodes CASSPRVEGQPQHF.

The V and J genes are TRBV2 and TRBJ2-5; 7 positions agree with TRBD2. V lost 2 bases, J lost 4 bases, and 4 bases stayed unmatched. This CDR3 comprises 14 residues. Germline values: CDR1 SNHLY, CDR2 FYNNEI. In DNA form, the CDR3 reads TGTGCCAGCAGTGAACCAGCGGGGCTAGAGACCCAGTACTTC. Its protein is CASSEPAGLETQYF. Full variable domain (remainder filled in from reference TRBV2 and TRBJ2-5): EPEVTQTPSHQVTQMGQEVILRCVPISNHLYFYWYRQILGQKVEFLVSFYNNEISEKSEIFDDQFSVERPDGSNFTLKIRSTKLEDSAMYFCASSEPAGLETQYFGPGTRLLVL.

This chain joins TRBV6-1 and TRBJ2-3; 11 nucleotides agree with TRBD2. Losses at the gene ends were 6 bases for V and 5 bases for J; bases not matched to a gene: 4. Germline V CDR1 and CDR2: MNHNS, SASEGT. The CDR3 is made up of 14 amino acids. CDR3 residues: CASRKLAGEDTQYF. The CDR3, as DNA: TGTGCCAGCAGAAAACTAGCGGGGGAAGATACGCAGTATTTT.

The chain carries TRBV28 and TRBJ1-4; 12 bases fit TRBD1. The CDR3 runs to 16 residues. V was pared by 4 bases and J by 3 bases, with 3 bases of the junction left unmatched. Germline CDR1 MDHEN, CDR2 SYDVKM. CDR3 sequence: CASSSGTGGPNEKLFF. The CDR3 region has the DNA TGTGCCAGCAGTTCCGGGACAGGGGGCCCTAATGAAAAACTGTTTTTT. Drawing the rest from reference TRBV28 and TRBJ1-4, the complete variable domain is DVKVTQSSRYLVKRTGEKVFLECVQDMDHENMFWYRQDPGLGLRLIYFSYDVKMKEKGDIPEGYSVSREKKERFSLILESASTNQTSMYLCASSSGTGGPNEKLFFGSGTQLSVL.

This clone was observed once. CDR3 DNA: TGTGCCAGCAGTTTAGGATTTTCAGGAATCTATGGCTACACCTTC. Its protein is CASSLGFSGIYGYTF. The chain recombines TRBV27 with TRBJ1-2, with D unresolved. V dropped 2 bases and J dropped 4 bases, with 14 bases sitting between them. Germline V CDR1 and CDR2: MNHEY, SMNVEV (reference sequence). This CDR3 has 15 residues.

J is TRBJ2-2 and V is TRBV27; 7 bases are shared with TRBD1. Trimming cost V 6 bases and J 6 bases; bases outside gene matches: 4. The CDR3 runs to 13 residues. From germline, CDR1 is MNHEY and CDR2 SMNVEV (reference sequence). The CDR3 sequence: CASRPGGSGELFF. DNA for the CDR3: TGTGCCAGCAGACCAGGGGGATCCGGGGAGCTGTTTTTT.

The rearrangement joins TRBV19 to TRBJ2-6, with 7 positions matching TRBD1. This CDR3 spans 18 amino acids. Looked up from germline, CDR1 is LNHDA and CDR2 is SQIVND (reference sequence). With V trimmed by 6 bases and J by 0 bases, 11 bases remained unmatched. DNA of the CDR3: TGTGCCAGTAGCCAAAACCGAGGGGGCTACTCTGGGGCCAACGTCCTGACTTTC. It specifies CASSQNRGGYSGANVLTF. Combining the CDR3 with reference TRBV19 and TRBJ2-6 gives the whole variable domain DGGITQSPKYLFRKEGQNVTLSCEQNLNHDAMYWYRQDPGQGLRLIYYSQIVNDFQKGDIAEGYSVSREKKESFPLTVTSAQKNPTAFYLCASSQNRGGYSGANVLTFGAGSRLTVL.

This clone is a singleton in its sample. J is TRBJ2-7 and V is TRBV4-3, with D perhaps matching TRBD1 or TRBD2 (5 bases each). V was cut by 2 bases and J by 1 base, with 9 bases left in between. CDR1 and CDR2 (germline): LGHNA, YSLEER. There are 14 residues in the CDR3. The CDR3 reads CASSQWDGSYEQYF. The CDR3 DNA sequence: TGCGCCAGCAGCCAATGGGACGGTTCCTACGAGCAGTACTTC.

The chain has TRBV4-1 and TRBJ2-7; unclear D gene. The CDR3 is made up of 13 amino acids. The germline gives CDR1 MGHRA, CDR2 YSYEKL. Trimming stripped 0 bases from V and 6 bases from J, with 9 bases between. DNA of the CDR3: TGCGCCAGCAGCCAAGATCGATCGGGCGAGCAGTACTTC. It is translated as CASSQDRSGEQYF.

The gene calls are TRBV6-9 and TRBJ2-7; D is unresolved. Germline CDR1 is MNHGY and CDR2 is SVAAGI. CDR3 length equals 15 residues. V lost 3 bases, J lost 0 bases, and 12 bases lay in between. CDR3 in amino acids: CASSYSRLYSYEQYF. The DNA for the CDR3 is TGTGCCAGCAGTTACTCGAGGCTTTACTCCTACGAGCAGTACTTC.

A word on this clone: The CDR3 does not end in the conserved phenylalanine or tryptophan, so this is likely a read error. The J gene is TRBJ2-7, the V gene TRBV7-9; no reliable D call. CDR3 length equals 16 residues. The germline V and J ends were trimmed by 4 bases and 0 bases, with 16 bases remaining between them. Germline V lookup: CDR1 SEHNR, CDR2 FQNEAQ (reference sequence). CDR3 region: CASSSRGVLTSYEQYY. CDR3 DNA sequence: TGTGCCAGCAGCTCCCGTGGCGTCCTAACCTCCTACGAGCAGTACTAC.

J is TRBJ2-5 and V is TRBV19, with D possibly matching TRBD2 (6 bases). V lost 5 bases and J lost 2, with 18 bases in between. The CDR3 is 16 amino acids. Germline CDR1 is LNHDA and CDR2 is SQIVND (reference sequence). The CDR3 DNA reads as TGTGCCAGTAGTGTCCAGGGAGGTGTGGGGCAAGAGACCCAGTACTTC. Protein sequence: CASSVQGGVGQETQYF. The full variable domain, completed using reference TRBV19 and TRBJ2-5, is DGGITQSPKYLFRKEGQNVTLSCEQNLNHDAMYWYRQDPGQGLRLIYYSQIVNDFQKGDIAEGYSVSREKKESFPLTVTSAQKNPTAFYLCASSVQGGVGQETQYFGPGTRLLVL.

Comment on this clone: Additional DNA sequences in this sample encode the identical CDR3. This chain connects TRBV27 to TRBJ2-7; tentatively, D is TRBD1 or TRBD2 (5 bases each). The CDR3 is made up of 14 amino acids. Germline CDR1 MNHEY, CDR2 SMNVEV (reference sequence). The germline V and J ends were trimmed by 2 bases and 0 bases, with 8 bases remaining between them. The CDR3 region has the DNA TGTGCCAGCAGTTTAGGGGGACCCTCCTACGAGCAGTACTTC. Its translation: CASSLGGPSYEQYF.